Below are 13 T cell receptor beta chains sequenced from a single sample in a study of CD8+ T cells in alopecia areata. cDNA prepared by RNA extraction and subsequent reverse transcription served as the template for sequencing. Clones were read by immunoSEQ multiplex PCR, and TCRdb kept only the in-frame ones, dropping some. Of more than 110,000 clones in the sample, around 82% were seen once. Treatment described: oral pan-JAK inhibitor, 5-10 mg twice daily. This specimen consisted of CD8+ T cells sorted from blood, obtained at week 4, from a patient treated with tofacitinib. The receptors were gathered from a human donor with alopecia areata.

The genes are TRBV7-2 and TRBJ2-7; 9 bases align to TRBD1. The CDR3 spans 15 residues. Germline CDR1 SGHTA, CDR2 FQGNSA. V dropped 6 bases and J dropped 3; count of bases not matched to a gene: 9. The CDR3 DNA reads as TGTGCCAGCAGTCGCTCCGGGACAGGGTACTACGAGCAGTACTTC. This translates into CASSRSGTGYYEQYF.

The V gene is TRBV7-2, the J gene TRBJ2-2; D ambiguous. V lost 3 bases to trimming and J lost 8 bases, with 10 bases between them. The CDR3 runs to 13 residues. CDR1 SGHTA and CDR2 FQGNSA come from the germline V gene. The CDR3 DNA reads TGTGCCAGCAGCTTCTCCAGACCTGGGGAGCTGTTTTTT. Its protein product is CASSFSRPGELFF.

The J gene is TRBJ1-1, the V gene TRBV2; no definite D call. Germline CDR1 SNHLY, CDR2 FYNNEI. The V and J ends lost 6 bases and 0 bases respectively, with 11 bases between them. CDR3 length: 14 amino acids. CDR3 nucleotide sequence: TGTGCCAGCAGCGCTGACGGGCTGAACACTGAAGCTTTCTTT. Translated: CASSADGLNTEAFF.

The chain links TRBV30 to TRBJ2-3; 7 bases are shared with TRBD1. Germline CDR1 reads GTSNPN; CDR2 reads SVGIG (reference sequence). After removal of 2 bases from V and 5 bases from J, the junction contained 4 bases not matched to a gene. The CDR3 is 13 residues long. CDR3 loop: CAWSWDSQDTQYF. CDR3 nucleotides: TGTGCCTGGAGTTGGGACAGTCAAGATACGCAGTATTTT.

The chain carries TRBV11-3 and TRBJ1-1, with a weak D call TRBD1 (5 bases). Germline-derived CDR1 and CDR2 are SGHNT and YENEEA. With 6 bases removed from V and 8 bases from J, the gap between germline ends came to 13 bases. This CDR3 comprises 12 residues. The CDR3 loop reads CASSQRDSEAFF. CDR3 bases: TGTGCCAGCAGTCAACGCGACAGCGAAGCTTTCTTT.

The V call is TRBV7-2, the J call TRBJ1-6, with 7 bases lining up with TRBD1. Trimming removed 2 bases from V and 7 bases from J; junction bases left unmatched: 8. Germline CDR1 SGHTA, CDR2 FQGNSA. The CDR3 covers 16 residues. DNA for the CDR3: TGTGCCAGCAGCTTAATTCTGGGACAGATAAATTCACCCCTCCACTTT. This encodes CASSLILGQINSPLHF.

The chain carries TRBV4-3 and TRBJ2-3; D not resolved. CDR3 length: 16 residues. V lost 1 base and J lost 0, with 11 bases in between. Germline CDR1 LGHNA, CDR2 YSLEER. This chain's CDR3 is CASSQGVARSTDTQYF. In nucleotides, the CDR3 is TGCGCCAGCAGCCAAGGGGTAGCAAGGAGCACAGATACGCAGTATTTT.

This clone showed up just a few times. Written as DNA, the CDR3 is TGTGCCAGCAGTTACTCGCAGAGGGGTATCCACGAGCAGTACTTC. Amino acids: CASSYSQRGIHEQYF. The chain employs TRBV6-5 and TRBJ2-5; D is perhaps TRBD1 or TRBD2 (5 bases each). The end of the DNA is better explained by TRBJ2-7, so the J call may be wrong. The CDR3 sequence is 15 residues long. CDR1 and CDR2 (germline): MNHEY, SVGAGI.

The rearrangement uses TRBV9 and TRBJ2-1, with 7 bases matching TRBD2. This CDR3 contains 14 residues. CDR1 SGDLS and CDR2 YYNGEE come from the germline V gene. V dropped 1 base and J dropped 4; count of bases not matched to a gene: 2. In DNA, the CDR3 is TGTGCCAGCAGCGTACTAGCGGAATACAATGAGCAGTTCTTC. Translating it yields CASSVLAEYNEQFF.

The CDR3 DNA reads as TGCGCCAGCATTGGGGGGCCCGGGACTAGCGGAATATTCGATGAGCAGTTCTTC. This translates into CASIGGPGTSGIFDEQFF. V gene TRBV5-1 combines with J gene TRBJ2-1; 11 bases fit TRBD2. This CDR3 is built from 18 residues. The germline gives CDR1 SGHRS, CDR2 YFSETQ. Trimming removed 6 bases from V and 8 bases from J; junction bases left unmatched: 19.

The V call is TRBV6-6, the J call TRBJ2-1; 13 nucleotides agree with TRBD2. The CDR3 runs to 16 residues. Unmatched junction bases numbered 4, after V lost 6 bases and J lost 2 bases. Germline V CDR1 and CDR2: MNHNY, SVGAGI (reference sequence). The DNA for the CDR3 is TGTGCCAGCAGCTCCACTAGCGGGGGGGCCTACAATGAGCAGTTCTTC. It codes for CASSSTSGGAYNEQFF.

This clone was counted once. The gene calls are TRBV4-1 and TRBJ2-3, with 9 nucleotides matching TRBD2. The CDR3 spans 18 residues. The V gene end was trimmed by 2 bases and the J gene end by 5 bases; junction bases not matched to a gene: 14. The germline CDR1 and CDR2 sequences are MGHRA and YSYEKL. The CDR3 DNA is TGCGCCAGCAGCCAACCCTTTGGGGGAGCGGGGGGCGGAGATACGCAGTATTTT. This gives the protein CASSQPFGGAGGGDTQYF.

The rearrangement links TRBV4-1 to TRBJ1-5; D gene ambiguous. The CDR3 has 13 residues. V dropped 4 bases and J dropped 5 bases, with 9 bases sitting between them. Germline lookup yields CDR1 MGHRA and CDR2 YSYEKL. CDR3 in DNA: TGCGCCAGCAGCCTCGAACCGTATCAGCCCCAGCATTTT. It translates to CASSLEPYQPQHF.